A selection of T cell receptor beta chains follows, all from one sample in a study of blood T cell repertoires in COVID-19. Measured with immunoSEQ multiplex PCR; TCRdb has only the in-frame clones, and not every one. Seen here are approximately 500,000 clones, roughly 85% observed once, and the top ten hold more than 3%. The sequenced material came from peripheral blood. The receptors come from a human donor in a cohort sampled during active COVID-19. Each CDR3 is given with its conserved first and last residue. Each record gives: CDR3 protein, CDR3 DNA, D gene, V gene, J gene, clone size, CDR3 length. The D gene is left open where the match is weak. Where a row states a size, it is once, few, many or the class of an expanded clone; other rows omit it.

CASSQQGNEAFF,TGTGCCAGTAGTCAACAGGGAAATGAAGCTTTCTTT,.,TRBV19,TRBJ1-1,.,12
CASIPGFGDTEAFF,TGTGCCAGCATTCCAGGGTTTGGAGACACTGAAGCTTTCTTT,.,TRBV2,TRBJ1-1,once,14
CSASERHTEAFF,TGCAGTGCTAGTGAGCGGCACACTGAAGCTTTCTTT,.,TRBV20-1,TRBJ1-1,.,12
CASSQAEAQTQYF,TGCGCCAGCAGCCAAGCAGAGGCACAGACCCAGTACTTC,.,TRBV5-1,TRBJ2-5,.,13
CASSFGLAGDVQFF,TGTGCCAGCAGCTTCGGACTAGCGGGAGACGTGCAGTTCTTC,TRBD2,TRBV7-2,TRBJ2-1,.,14
CASSLGAYYEQYF,TGTGCCAGCAGCTTAGGCGCGTACTACGAGCAGTACTTC,.,TRBV7-2,TRBJ2-7,.,13
CASSSGTGVTEAFF,TGTGCCAGCAGCTCCGGGACAGGGGTCACTGAAGCTTTCTTT,TRBD1,TRBV7-6,TRBJ1-1,.,14
CASSSSPGSGTSGSRVTQYF,TGTGCCAGCAGTTCCTCCCCTGGGTCTGGGACTAGCGGGAGTCGGGTGACCCAGTACTTC,TRBD2,TRBV27,TRBJ2-5,.,20
CASRDPRTGGNGYTF,TGTGCCAGTAGGGATCCGCGGACAGGGGGCAACGGCTACACCTTC,TRBD1,TRBV19,TRBJ1-2,.,15
CASSPAAGYDNEQFF,TGTGCCAGCAGCCCAGCAGCGGGGTATGACAATGAGCAGTTCTTC,TRBD2,TRBV7-3,TRBJ2-1,.,15
CASSIREPSRGYTF,TGTGCCAGTAGTATCCGCGAGCCTTCACGAGGCTACACCTTC,.,TRBV19,TRBJ1-2,.,14